The source of this T cell receptor (beta chain) is a study of shared clonotypes between healthy human individuals. CDR3 length equals 16 residues. CDR1 is GTSNPN, CDR2 SVGIG, per germline (reference sequence). V was clipped by 1 base and J by 5 bases; unmatched bases: 12. Regarding the study as a whole: Non-shared clonotypes showed lower generation probabilities than clonotypes common to all four donors. Shared clonotypes: 4.5% to 5% naive CD4, about 4% naive CD8, 2.3% memory CD4, approximately 0.4% memory CD8.

CD45RO-negative cells were positively selected for CCR7, leaving out terminally differentiated effector memory CD45RA+ cells. Notes on this clone: Its specificity is unknown.

Profiled with immunoSEQ multiplex PCR; TCRdb holds only in-frame clones, not every one. The table includes about 800,000 clones, 90% to 97% detected once. Material: naive CD8+ T cells sorted from blood. The chain couples TRBV30 to TRBJ2-3; 7 bases agree with TRBD1. The sequence was obtained from a man in his thirties or forties in good health. CDR3 DNA sequence: TGTGCCTGGAGTGCCACACAGGGGCGTACGCAAGATACGCAGTATTTT. Translation gives CAWSATQGRTQDTQYF.